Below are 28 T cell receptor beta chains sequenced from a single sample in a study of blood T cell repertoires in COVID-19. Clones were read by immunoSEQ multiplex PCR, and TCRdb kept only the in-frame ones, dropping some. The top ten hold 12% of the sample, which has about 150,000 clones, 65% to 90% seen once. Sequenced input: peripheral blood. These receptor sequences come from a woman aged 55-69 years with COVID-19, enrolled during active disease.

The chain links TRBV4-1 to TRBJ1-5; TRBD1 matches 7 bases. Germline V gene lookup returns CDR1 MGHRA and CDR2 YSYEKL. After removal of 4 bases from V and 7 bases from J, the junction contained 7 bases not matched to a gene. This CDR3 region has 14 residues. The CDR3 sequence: CASSPRQGGQPQHF. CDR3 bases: TGCGCCAGCAGCCCCAGACAGGGTGGCCAGCCCCAGCATTTT.

CDR3 nucleotide sequence: TGTGCTAGTGGCTTTCCTAGCGGGAGGGCCCTACTGGGGGAAGATACGCAGTATTTT. This translates into CASGFPSGRALLGEDTQYF. The rearrangement joins TRBV12-5 to TRBJ2-3, with TRBD2 identical over 12 bases. The CDR3 is 19 amino acids. In germline, CDR1 is LGHNT, CDR2 FRNRAP. Trimming at V came to 6 bases and at J to 5 bases, leaving 18 bases not matched to a gene.

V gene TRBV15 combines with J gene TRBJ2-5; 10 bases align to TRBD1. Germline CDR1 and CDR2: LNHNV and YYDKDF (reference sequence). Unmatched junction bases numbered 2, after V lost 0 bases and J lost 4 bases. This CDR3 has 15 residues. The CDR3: CATSRDGDRGETQYF. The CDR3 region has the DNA TGTGCCACCAGCAGAGATGGGGACAGGGGAGAGACCCAGTACTTC.

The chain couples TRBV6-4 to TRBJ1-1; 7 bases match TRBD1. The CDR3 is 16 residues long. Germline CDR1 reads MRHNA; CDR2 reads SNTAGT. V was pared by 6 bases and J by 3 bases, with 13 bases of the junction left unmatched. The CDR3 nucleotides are TGTGCCAGCAGCCCTTTCGCCCTTGACAGGGACACTGAAGCTTTCTTT. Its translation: CASSPFALDRDTEAFF.

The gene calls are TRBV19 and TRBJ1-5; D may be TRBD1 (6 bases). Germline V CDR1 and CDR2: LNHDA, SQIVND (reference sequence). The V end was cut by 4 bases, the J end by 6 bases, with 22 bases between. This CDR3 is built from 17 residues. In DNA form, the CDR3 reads TGTGCCAGTAGTACCCAGGGGCACGCGGGGGTTATTCAGCCCCAGCATTTT. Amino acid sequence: CASSTQGHAGVIQPQHF.

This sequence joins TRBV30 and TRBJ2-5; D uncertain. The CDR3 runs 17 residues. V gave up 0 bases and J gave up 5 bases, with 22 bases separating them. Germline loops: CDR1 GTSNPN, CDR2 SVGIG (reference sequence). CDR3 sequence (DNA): TGTGCCTGGAGTGTACGCAGCAGGTCACTTGGCCCGGAGACCCAGTACTTC. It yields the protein CAWSVRSRSLGPETQYF.

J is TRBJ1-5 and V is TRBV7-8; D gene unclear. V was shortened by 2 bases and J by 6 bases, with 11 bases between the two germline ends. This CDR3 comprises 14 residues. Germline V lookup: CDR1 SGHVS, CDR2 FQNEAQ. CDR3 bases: TGTGCCAGCAGCTTAACTATCCGCAGTCAGCCCCAGCATTTT. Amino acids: CASSLTIRSQPQHF.

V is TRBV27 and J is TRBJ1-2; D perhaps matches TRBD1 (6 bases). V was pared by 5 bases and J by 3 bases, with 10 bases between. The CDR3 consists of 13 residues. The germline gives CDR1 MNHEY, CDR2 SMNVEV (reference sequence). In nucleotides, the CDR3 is TGTGCCAGCAGTCCAGGGGAGTACTATGGCTACACCTTC. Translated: CASSPGEYYGYTF.

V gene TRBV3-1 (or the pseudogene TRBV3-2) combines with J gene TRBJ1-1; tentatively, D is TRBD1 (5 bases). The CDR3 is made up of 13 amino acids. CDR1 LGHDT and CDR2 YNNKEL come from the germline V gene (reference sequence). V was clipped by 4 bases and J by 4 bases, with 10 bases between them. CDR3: CASSRGVGTEAFF. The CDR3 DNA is TGTGCCAGCAGCCGGGGGGTTGGCACTGAAGCTTTCTTT.

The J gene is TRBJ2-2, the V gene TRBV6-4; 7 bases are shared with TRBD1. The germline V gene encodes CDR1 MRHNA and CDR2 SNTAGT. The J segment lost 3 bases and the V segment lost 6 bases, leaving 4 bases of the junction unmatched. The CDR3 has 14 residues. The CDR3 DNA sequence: TGTGCCAGCAGAGCTACAGGGGACACCGGGGAGCTGTTTTTT. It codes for CASRATGDTGELFF.

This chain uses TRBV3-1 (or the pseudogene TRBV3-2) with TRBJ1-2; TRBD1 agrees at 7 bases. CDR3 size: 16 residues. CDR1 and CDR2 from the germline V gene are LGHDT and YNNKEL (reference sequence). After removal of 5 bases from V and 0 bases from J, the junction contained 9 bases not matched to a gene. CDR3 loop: CASSFRGTETNYGYTF. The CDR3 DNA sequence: TGTGCCAGCAGCTTCCGGGGGACAGAAACTAACTATGGCTACACCTTC.

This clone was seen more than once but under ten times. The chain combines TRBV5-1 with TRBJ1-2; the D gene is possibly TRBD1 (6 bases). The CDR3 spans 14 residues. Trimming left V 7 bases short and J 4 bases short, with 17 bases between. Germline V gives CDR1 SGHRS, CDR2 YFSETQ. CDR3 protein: CASGPTGSGYGYTF. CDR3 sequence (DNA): TGCGCCAGCGGACCAACAGGGTCAGGCTATGGCTACACCTTC.

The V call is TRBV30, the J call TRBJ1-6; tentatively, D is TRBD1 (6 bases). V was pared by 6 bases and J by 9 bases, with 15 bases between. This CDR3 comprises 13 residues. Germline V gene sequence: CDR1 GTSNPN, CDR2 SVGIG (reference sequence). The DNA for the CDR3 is TGTGCCTGTCAACAGGGAAACGCTTCACCCCTCCACTTT. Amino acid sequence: CACQQGNASPLHF.

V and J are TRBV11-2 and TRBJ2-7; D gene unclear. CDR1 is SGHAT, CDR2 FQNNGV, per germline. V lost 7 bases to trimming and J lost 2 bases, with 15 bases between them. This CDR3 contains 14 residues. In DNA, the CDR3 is TGTGCCAGCACCTTTGGTCGGCGGACCTACGAGCAGTACTTC. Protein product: CASTFGRRTYEQYF.

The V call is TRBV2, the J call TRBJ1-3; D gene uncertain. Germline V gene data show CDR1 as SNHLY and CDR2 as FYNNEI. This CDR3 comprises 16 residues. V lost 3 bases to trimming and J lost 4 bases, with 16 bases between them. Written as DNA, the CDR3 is TGTGCCAGCAGTGAGATAGCTGTGCGAGGGGGAAACACCATATATTTT. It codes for CASSEIAVRGGNTIYF.

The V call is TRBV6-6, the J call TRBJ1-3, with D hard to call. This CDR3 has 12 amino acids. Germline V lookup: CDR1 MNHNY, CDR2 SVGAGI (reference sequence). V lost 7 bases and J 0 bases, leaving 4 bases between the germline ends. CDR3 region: CASTNSGNTIYF. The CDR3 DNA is TGTGCCAGCACCAACTCTGGAAACACCATATATTTT.

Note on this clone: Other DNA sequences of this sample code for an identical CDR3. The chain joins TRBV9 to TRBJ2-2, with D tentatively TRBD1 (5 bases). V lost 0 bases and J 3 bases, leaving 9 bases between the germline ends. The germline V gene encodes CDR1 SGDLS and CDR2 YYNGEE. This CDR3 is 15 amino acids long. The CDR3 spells CASSVVQGDTGELFF. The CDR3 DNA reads TGTGCCAGCAGCGTAGTCCAAGGGGACACCGGGGAGCTGTTTTTT. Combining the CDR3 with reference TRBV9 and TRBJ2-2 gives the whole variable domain DSGVTQTPKHLITATGQRVTLRCSPRSGDLSVYWYQQSLDQGLQFLIQYYNGEERAKGNILERFSAQQFPDLHSELNLSSLELGDSALYFCASSVVQGDTGELFFGEGSRLTVL.

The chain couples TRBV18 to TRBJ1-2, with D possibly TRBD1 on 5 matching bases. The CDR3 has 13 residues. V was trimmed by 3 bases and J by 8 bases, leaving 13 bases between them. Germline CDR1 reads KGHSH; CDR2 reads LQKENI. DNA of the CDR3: TGTGCCAGCTCACCCCTCGGCGGGGGGGGCTACACCTTC. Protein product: CASSPLGGGGYTF.

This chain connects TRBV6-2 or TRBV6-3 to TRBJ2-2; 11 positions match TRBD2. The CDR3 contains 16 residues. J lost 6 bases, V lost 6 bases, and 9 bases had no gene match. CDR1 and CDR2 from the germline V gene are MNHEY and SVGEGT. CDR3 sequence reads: CASSPSLAGGSGELFF. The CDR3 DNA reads TGTGCCAGCAGCCCTTCCCTAGCGGGAGGATCCGGGGAGCTGTTTTTT.

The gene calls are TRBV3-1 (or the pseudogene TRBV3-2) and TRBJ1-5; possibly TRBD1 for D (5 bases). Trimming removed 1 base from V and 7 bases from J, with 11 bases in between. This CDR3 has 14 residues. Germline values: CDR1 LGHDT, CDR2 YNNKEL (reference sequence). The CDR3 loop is CASSQGQGWQPQHF. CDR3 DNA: TGTGCCAGCAGCCAAGGGCAGGGATGGCAGCCCCAGCATTTT.

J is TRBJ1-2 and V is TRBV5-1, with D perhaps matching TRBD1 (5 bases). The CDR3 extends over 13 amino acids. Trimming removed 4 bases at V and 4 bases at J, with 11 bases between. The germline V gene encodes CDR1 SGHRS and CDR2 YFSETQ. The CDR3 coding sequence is TGCGCCAGCAGCAAACAGGAGAGCTATGGCTACACCTTC. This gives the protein CASSKQESYGYTF.

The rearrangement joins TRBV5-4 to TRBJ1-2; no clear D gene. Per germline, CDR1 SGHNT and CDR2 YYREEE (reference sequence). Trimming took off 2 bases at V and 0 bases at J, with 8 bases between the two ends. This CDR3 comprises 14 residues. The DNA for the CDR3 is TGTGCCAGCAGCTTTCACACCGCTAACTATGGCTACACCTTC. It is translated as CASSFHTANYGYTF.

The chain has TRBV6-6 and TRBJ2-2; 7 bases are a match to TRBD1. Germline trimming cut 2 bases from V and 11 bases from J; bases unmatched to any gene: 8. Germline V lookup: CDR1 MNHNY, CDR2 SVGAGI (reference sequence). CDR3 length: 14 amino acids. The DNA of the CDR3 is TGTGCCAGCAGTTACGACAGGGTGGACCTTGAGCTGTTTTTT. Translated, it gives CASSYDRVDLELFF.

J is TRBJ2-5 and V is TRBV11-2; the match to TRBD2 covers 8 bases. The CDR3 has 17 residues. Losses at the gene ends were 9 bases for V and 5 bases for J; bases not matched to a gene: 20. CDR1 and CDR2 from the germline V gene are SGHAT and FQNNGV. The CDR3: CASSRGQRGSLGETQYF. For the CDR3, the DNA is TGTGCCAGTTCGCGGGGCCAGCGGGGGTCCTTAGGGGAGACCCAGTACTTC.

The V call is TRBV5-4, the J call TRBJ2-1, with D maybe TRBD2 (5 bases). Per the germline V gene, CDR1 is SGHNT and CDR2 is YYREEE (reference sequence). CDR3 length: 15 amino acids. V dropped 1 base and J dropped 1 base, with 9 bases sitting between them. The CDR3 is CASSLPPGSYNEQFF. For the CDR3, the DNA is TGTGCCAGCAGCTTGCCTCCGGGATCCTACAATGAGCAGTTCTTC.

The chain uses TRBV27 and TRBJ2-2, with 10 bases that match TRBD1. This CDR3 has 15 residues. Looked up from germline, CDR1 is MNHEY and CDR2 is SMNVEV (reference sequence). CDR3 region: CAIARTGGLGGELFF. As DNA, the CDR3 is TGTGCAATCGCCCGGACAGGGGGATTGGGCGGGGAGCTGTTTTTT.

Here the CDR3 reads CASSPVSHSYEQYV. The DNA of the CDR3 is TGTGCCAGCAGTCCGGTATCCCATTCCTACGAGCAGTACGTC. The chain combines TRBV27 with TRBJ2-7, with D unresolved. V was pared by 5 bases and J by 1 base, with 12 bases between. The CDR3 sequence is 14 residues long. Germline V gene sequence: CDR1 MNHEY, CDR2 SMNVEV (reference sequence).

This CDR3 reads CASSDPPGQGMRQPQHF. The CDR3 coding sequence is TGTGCCAGCAGTGACCCCCCTGGACAGGGGATGAGACAGCCCCAGCATTTT. The chain joins TRBV6-1 to TRBJ1-5, with TRBD1 identical over 9 bases. Trimming cost V 3 bases and J 7 bases; bases outside gene matches: 13. The CDR3 has 17 amino acids. The germline gives CDR1 MNHNS, CDR2 SASEGT.